This TCR beta chain was sequenced for a study of T cell responses to AZD1222 COVID-19 vaccine. Study-wide findings and caveats: Repertoires were collected only later (after the peak T cell response had occurred). Dominant CD4 TCR responses targeted spike regions 160-218 and 743-854. Donors skewed white British and female; clonal diversity was possibly underestimated.

This clone showed up just once. Its antigen remains unknown. The table came from immunoSEQ multiplex PCR; TCRdb's copy has only in-frame clones and leaves some out. The table shows 100,000 to 150,000 clones, with around 94% occurring only once. The CDR3 is 15 residues long. CDR1 is SGHRS and CDR2 is YFSETQ in the germline V gene. Losses at the gene ends were 1 base for V and 8 bases for J; bases not matched to a gene: 11. The chain uses TRBV5-1 and TRBJ1-1; TRBD1 matches at 7 bases. The TCR sequence derives from an adult in good health. Sequenced material: peripheral blood, taken on day 0 of AZD1222 vaccination. This CDR3 is CASSLRDPRGAEAFF. As DNA, the CDR3 is TGCGCCAGCAGCTTGAGGGACCCCAGGGGGGCGGAAGCTTTCTTT.